These 25 T cell receptor beta chains were all obtained from the same sample, sequenced in a study of blood T cell repertoires in COVID-19. Libraries were prepared by immunoSEQ multiplex PCR; TCRdb keeps only in-frame clonotypes and omits some of them. In the table there are about 330,000 clones, about 92% of which are singletons. Sequencing was done on a sample of PBMCs or T cells enriched from blood (not recorded which). Source of these receptors: a woman aged 25 to 45 who had recovered from COVID-19.

This chain connects TRBV10-3 to TRBJ2-3; 10 bases are shared with TRBD2. The CDR3 length is 16 residues. The V gene's germline CDR1 is ENHRY and CDR2 SYGVKD. V lost 7 bases and J lost 2; bases outside the gene matches: 9. The CDR3 sequence is CAITTSLAGDTDTQYF. CDR3 DNA sequence: TGTGCCATCACGACCTCGCTAGCGGGGGACACAGATACGCAGTATTTT.

The rearrangement joins TRBV9 to TRBJ1-1; the match to TRBD1 covers 9 bases. CDR1 SGDLS and CDR2 YYNGEE come from the germline V gene. The ends lost 2 bases at V and 11 bases at J; junction bases unmatched: 7. CDR3 length: 13 residues. CDR3 DNA sequence: TGTGCCAGCAGCGTCACAGGGGGCGGAGAGGCTTTCTTT. It translates to CASSVTGGGEAFF.

The chain joins TRBV11-2 to TRBJ1-1; 12 bases map to TRBD1. The V gene's germline CDR1 is SGHAT and CDR2 FQNNGV. V was clipped by 3 bases and J by 3 bases; unmatched bases: 11. The CDR3 contains 18 residues. In DNA form, the CDR3 reads TGTGCCAGCAGCTTCCCGCGGGACAGGGGGCTTTCGGACACTGAAGCTTTCTTT. This encodes CASSFPRDRGLSDTEAFF.

The chain combines TRBV6-6 with TRBJ2-7; 8 nucleotides align to TRBD1. Germline V gene lookup returns CDR1 MNHNY and CDR2 SVGAGI (reference sequence). The CDR3 has 16 amino acids. Trimming at V came to 8 bases and at J to 3 bases, leaving 15 bases not matched to a gene. The CDR3 DNA sequence: TGTGCCAGCGACTCCCTCGATAGACAGGGGCACTACGAGCAGTACTTC. Encoded protein: CASDSLDRQGHYEQYF.

The chain recombines TRBV6-2 or TRBV6-3 with TRBJ1-1; maybe TRBD1 (6 bases). CDR1 and CDR2 from the germline V gene are MNHEY and SVGEGT. CDR3 size: 13 residues. V was pared by 2 bases and J by 11 bases, with 15 bases between. This CDR3 reads CASSYPQGPRAFF. The CDR3 DNA reads TGTGCCAGCAGTTACCCACAGGGCCCAAGGGCTTTCTTT.

The chain combines TRBV9 with TRBJ2-7, with D possibly matching TRBD2 (5 bases). V was pared by 4 bases and J by 2 bases, with 13 bases between. The CDR3 length is 14 residues. CDR1 and CDR2 (germline): SGDLS, YYNGEE. The CDR3, as DNA: TGTGCCAGCAGCCCCGGGATAGGGACCTACGAGCAGTACTTC. It encodes CASSPGIGTYEQYF.

The sample holds one count of this clone. This sequence joins TRBV7-6 and TRBJ2-7, with TRBD2 matching over 14 bases. The CDR3 runs 14 residues. V shed 4 bases, J shed 5 bases, and the junction held 1 base outside the gene matches. Germline V gene data show CDR1 as SGHVS and CDR2 as FNYEAQ. The CDR3 loop reads CASSWGLAGDEQYF. Written as DNA, the CDR3 is TGTGCCAGCAGCTGGGGACTAGCGGGAGACGAGCAGTACTTC.

The chain joins TRBV19 to TRBJ1-1, with 7 bases identical to TRBD1. The germline CDR1 and CDR2 sequences are LNHDA and SQIVND (reference sequence). Trimming cost V 4 bases and J 5 bases; bases outside gene matches: 4. The CDR3 loop spans 13 amino acids. This chain's CDR3 is CASSTVTGTEAFF. CDR3 coding DNA: TGTGCCAGTAGTACGGTGACAGGGACTGAAGCTTTCTTT.

The gene calls are TRBV28 and TRBJ1-5; a weak D match, TRBD1 (6 bases). CDR1 is MDHEN, CDR2 SYDVKM, per germline. There are 14 residues in the CDR3. The V and J ends lost 7 bases and 6 bases respectively, with 16 bases between them. The chain's CDR3 is CASTIEGVGQPQHF. CDR3 sequence (DNA): TGTGCCAGCACCATCGAGGGGGTTGGTCAGCCCCAGCATTTT.

The chain carries TRBV2 and TRBJ2-2; no clear D. The CDR3 is 12 residues long. Germline V gene data show CDR1 as SNHLY and CDR2 as FYNNEI. V was pared by 3 bases and J by 6 bases, with 5 bases between. CDR3 in DNA: TGTGCCAGCAGTGAGGGCGCCGGGGAGCTGTTTTTT. It specifies CASSEGAGELFF.

The CDR3 DNA follows: TGTGCCAGCAGTTCCCTACTAGCGGGAGTGGGGAATGAGCAGTTCTTC. As protein: CASSSLLAGVGNEQFF. The V and J genes are TRBV27 and TRBJ2-1; the match to TRBD2 covers 11 bases. The CDR3 has 16 residues. Looked up from germline, CDR1 is MNHEY and CDR2 is SMNVEV (reference sequence). With V trimmed by 4 bases and J by 7 bases, 9 bases remained unmatched.

This clone appeared a single time. The CDR3 sequence is CASSPQGVDTQYF. The CDR3, as DNA: TGTGCCAGCAGTCCACAGGGGGTAGATACGCAGTATTTT. V is TRBV27 and J is TRBJ2-3, with 8 nucleotides matching TRBD1. With V trimmed by 5 bases and J by 5 bases, 3 bases remained unmatched. CDR1 MNHEY and CDR2 SMNVEV come from the germline V gene (reference sequence). There are 13 residues in the CDR3.

The chain couples TRBV20-1 to TRBJ1-1; no reliable D call. The CDR3 totals 13 residues. CDR1 DFQATT and CDR2 SNEGSKA come from the germline V gene (reference sequence). V lost 3 bases to trimming and J lost 5 bases, with 13 bases between them. CDR3 nucleotide sequence: TGCAGTGCTAGTCGGGTCGCGGGGACTGAAGCTTTCTTT. Residues: CSASRVAGTEAFF.

The rearrangement joins TRBV12-3 or TRBV12-4 to TRBJ2-1; D remains unclear. The CDR3 consists of 11 residues. Trimming shortened V by 5 bases and J by 6 bases, and 5 bases separated the two germline ends. The CDR3 here is CASSHSNEQFF. CDR3 DNA sequence: TGTGCCAGCAGTCACTCCAATGAGCAGTTCTTC.

The chain couples TRBV4-2 to TRBJ2-7; 7 bases align to TRBD1. The CDR3 runs to 15 residues. In germline, CDR1 is LGHNA, CDR2 YNFKEQ. V dropped 1 base and J dropped 2; count of bases not matched to a gene: 5. This CDR3 reads CASSQVGTEAYEQYF. The CDR3 DNA follows: TGTGCCAGCAGCCAAGTAGGGACAGAAGCCTACGAGCAGTACTTC.

The chain has TRBV28 and TRBJ2-1; 7 nucleotides match TRBD2. CDR1 and CDR2 from the germline V gene are MDHEN and SYDVKM. The ends lost 7 bases at V and 0 bases at J; junction bases unmatched: 3. The CDR3 extends over 14 amino acids. The CDR3 coding sequence is TGTGCCAGCACCGGGGGGAACTCCTACAATGAGCAGTTCTTC. This encodes CASTGGNSYNEQFF. Based on the CDR3 plus reference TRBV28 and TRBJ2-1, the full variable domain is DVKVTQSSRYLVKRTGEKVFLECVQDMDHENMFWYRQDPGLGLRLIYFSYDVKMKEKGDIPEGYSVSREKKERFSLILESASTNQTSMYLCASTGGNSYNEQFFGPGTRLTVL.

The chain links TRBV7-2 to TRBJ1-5; D remains ambiguous. Trimming shortened V by 0 bases and J by 14 bases, and 14 bases separated the two germline ends. The CDR3 runs to 13 residues. Per germline, CDR1 SGHTA and CDR2 FQGNSA. Here the CDR3 DNA reads TGTGCCAGCAGCTTAGCGGCACCTAGTTACAAGCATTTT. Translation: CASSLAAPSYKHF.

The chain couples TRBV11-3 to TRBJ2-7; no clear D gene. Deletions cut 0 bases from V and 4 bases from J, with 7 bases between. Germline V gives CDR1 SGHNT, CDR2 YENEEA. The length of the CDR3 is 13 residues. CDR3 DNA: TGTGCCAGCAGCTTAGAGGTGCAGTACGAGCAGTACTTC. Its translation is CASSLEVQYEQYF.

This clone showed up just once. The rearrangement links TRBV18 to TRBJ1-5; the match to TRBD1 covers 7 bases. Looked up from germline, CDR1 is KGHSH and CDR2 is LQKENI. There are 15 residues in the CDR3. Trimming cost V 2 bases and J 4 bases; bases outside gene matches: 5. The CDR3 DNA sequence: TGTGCCAGCTCACCAGCAGCAGGGGGAAATCAGCCCCAGCATTTT. It translates to CASSPAAGGNQPQHF. Variable domain in full (rest from reference TRBV18 and TRBJ1-5): NAGVMQNPRHLVRRRGQEARLRCSPMKGHSHVYWYRQLPEEGLKFMVYLQKENIIDESGMPKERFSAEFPKEGPSILRIQQVVRGDSAAYFCASSPAAGGNQPQHFGDGTRLSIL.

This clone was seen once. The chain uses TRBV5-4 and TRBJ1-3; no firm D call. CDR1 is SGHNT, CDR2 YYREEE, per germline (reference sequence). The ends were cut back, 3 bases at V and 1 base at J, with 14 bases in the middle. This CDR3 region has 16 residues. In DNA form, the CDR3 reads TGTGCCAGCAGCTCTGGAGGCAGAAGTTCTGGAAACACCATATATTTT. It yields the protein CASSSGGRSSGNTIYF.

V and J are TRBV28 and TRBJ2-7, with D possibly TRBD1 on 6 matching bases. With 4 bases removed from V and 2 bases from J, the gap between germline ends came to 12 bases. This CDR3 is built from 14 residues. Germline CDR1 is MDHEN and CDR2 is SYDVKM. For the CDR3, the DNA is TGTGCCAGCAGTTCACAGGGCCCAACCTACGAGCAGTACTTC. Translation gives CASSSQGPTYEQYF.

V is TRBV7-9 and J is TRBJ2-2, with TRBD1 matching over 9 bases. The CDR3 runs 16 residues. Looked up from germline, CDR1 is SEHNR and CDR2 is FQNEAQ (reference sequence). Trimming took 4 bases from V and 5 from J; bases not matched to a gene: 8. In nucleotides, the CDR3 is TGTGCCAGCAGCTCCTCCGGGACAGGGATAACCGGGGAGCTGTTTTTT. Translating it yields CASSSSGTGITGELFF. The variable domain in full, completed from reference TRBV7-9 and TRBJ2-2, reads DTGVSQNPRHKITKRGQNVTFRCDPISEHNRLYWYRQTLGQGPEFLTYFQNEAQLEKSRLLSDRFSAERPKGSFSTLEIQRTEQGDSAMYLCASSSSGTGITGELFFGEGSRLTVL.

The J gene is TRBJ1-2, the V gene TRBV15; D unresolved. Trimming took off 0 bases at V and 8 bases at J, with 7 bases between the two ends. Germline assignment: CDR1 LNHNV and CDR2 YYDKDF (reference sequence). The CDR3 sequence is 12 residues long. The chain's CDR3 is CATSRDARGYTF. In DNA, the CDR3 is TGTGCCACCAGCAGAGATGCCAGGGGCTACACCTTC.

The CDR3 DNA follows: TGTGCCAGCAGTTTGCCCGGGGGAGCTCATAAGAACACTGAAGCTTTCTTT. Protein product: CASSLPGGAHKNTEAFF. This sequence joins TRBV28 and TRBJ1-1, with D possibly matching TRBD1 (5 bases). The germline V gene has CDR1 MDHEN and CDR2 SYDVKM. Deletions cut 3 bases from V and 1 base from J, with 18 bases between. CDR3 length: 17 residues.

The genes are TRBV18 and TRBJ2-3, with TRBD1 matching over 8 bases. This CDR3 is 14 amino acids long. Losses at the gene ends were 4 bases for V and 3 bases for J; bases not matched to a gene: 3. The germline V gene has CDR1 KGHSH and CDR2 LQKENI. The CDR3 DNA follows: TGTGCCAGCTCACTCAACAGGGGGACAGATACGCAGTATTTT. This codes for CASSLNRGTDTQYF. Drawing the rest from reference TRBV18 and TRBJ2-3, the complete variable domain is NAGVMQNPRHLVRRRGQEARLRCSPMKGHSHVYWYRQLPEEGLKFMVYLQKENIIDESGMPKERFSAEFPKEGPSILRIQQVVRGDSAAYFCASSLNRGTDTQYFGPGTRLTVL.